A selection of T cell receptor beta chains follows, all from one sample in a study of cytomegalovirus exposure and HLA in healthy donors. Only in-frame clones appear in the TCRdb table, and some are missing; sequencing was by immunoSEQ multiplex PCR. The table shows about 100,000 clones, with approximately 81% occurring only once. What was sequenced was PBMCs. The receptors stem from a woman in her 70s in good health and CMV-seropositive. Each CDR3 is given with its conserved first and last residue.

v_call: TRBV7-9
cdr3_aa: CASSHSNTEAFF

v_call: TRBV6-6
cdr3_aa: CASREATGTGSLGYTF

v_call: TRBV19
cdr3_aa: CASSIVPGQVIRGGYTF

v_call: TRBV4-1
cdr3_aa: CASSSSPTSGSLNEQFF

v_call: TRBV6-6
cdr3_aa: CASNPPGGWRTGELFF

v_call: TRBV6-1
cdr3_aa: CASTLRAPGANVLTF

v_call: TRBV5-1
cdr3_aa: CASSLDGQNLETQYF

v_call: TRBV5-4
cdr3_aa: CASSQQSSGNTIYF

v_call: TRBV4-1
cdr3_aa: CASSPAFGGAGSPLHF

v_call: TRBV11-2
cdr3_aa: CASSSILVSYEQYF

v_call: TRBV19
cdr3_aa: CASSPGQGDYGYTF

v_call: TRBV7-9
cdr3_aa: CASSSGDSYEQYF

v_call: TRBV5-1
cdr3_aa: CASSADGLAGDTQYF

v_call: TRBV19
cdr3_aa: CASSKGTRYNEQFF

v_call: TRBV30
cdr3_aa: CAWRPLAGKTDTQYF

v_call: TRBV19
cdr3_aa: CASSTGTGSYNEQFF

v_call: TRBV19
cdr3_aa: CASSIPNILNTEAFF

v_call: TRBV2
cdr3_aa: CASSQQGGDTQYF

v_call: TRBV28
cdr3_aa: CASSLSGQDYEQYF

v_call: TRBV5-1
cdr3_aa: CASSLEGQSDEQFF

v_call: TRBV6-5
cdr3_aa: CASSLAGGGRETQYF

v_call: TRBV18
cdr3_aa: CASSLYSPGHHGLEAFF

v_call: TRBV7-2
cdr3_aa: CASSLASDTQYF

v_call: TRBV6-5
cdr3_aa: CASSASSDGNTIYF

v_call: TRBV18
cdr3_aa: CASSTDSREQYF

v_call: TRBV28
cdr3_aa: CASSTLAGPDDEQYF

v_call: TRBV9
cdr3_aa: CASSVYIGEANEKLFF

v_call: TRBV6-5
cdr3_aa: CASSSPGTGGANEQFF

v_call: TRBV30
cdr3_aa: CAWSVFGDTQYF

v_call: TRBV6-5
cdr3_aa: CASSYSGGNYEQYF

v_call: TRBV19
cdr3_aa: CASRRTAHQPQHF

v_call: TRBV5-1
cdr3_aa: CASSSPSGSADTQYF

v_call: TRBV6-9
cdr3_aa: CASSPDPPGQGVYEQYF

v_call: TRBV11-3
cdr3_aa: CASSASIRTEAFF